This TCR beta chain was recovered during a study of blood T cells in healthy people across ages. Study-level findings and limits: Relative to aged donors, long-lived donors carried more naive CD4+ cells and displayed higher diversity.

From germline, CDR1 is SEHNR and CDR2 FQNEAQ (reference sequence). The CDR3 has 13 amino acids. Researchers isolated at least 7 million PBMCs per sample. Through a sample-barcoded 5' primer and a J-beta primer mix, a second PCR was run for about 7 to 12 cycles. TCRdb re-derived calls from the 5' RACE reads in MiXCR, one entry per CDR3 protein. The table includes hundreds of thousands of distinct CDR3 sequences, 25% detected once. A few counts support this clonotype. The antigen is not known. Compared with germline, one end of the junction differs, possibly owing to a read error. The data also belong to a second study, concerning T cells of mothers and their children. As that report states: Slightly higher but non-significant overlap marked related mother-child pairs versus unrelated pairs.

The clonotype was recovered from a boy younger than 18 in good health. Sequenced sample: blood. This chain links TRBV7-9 with TRBJ2-3; tentatively, D is TRBD2 (5 bases). The CDR3 coding sequence is TGTGCCGGCAGCTTAGGACTCACAGATACGCAGTATTTT. Its protein is CAGSLGLTDTQYF.